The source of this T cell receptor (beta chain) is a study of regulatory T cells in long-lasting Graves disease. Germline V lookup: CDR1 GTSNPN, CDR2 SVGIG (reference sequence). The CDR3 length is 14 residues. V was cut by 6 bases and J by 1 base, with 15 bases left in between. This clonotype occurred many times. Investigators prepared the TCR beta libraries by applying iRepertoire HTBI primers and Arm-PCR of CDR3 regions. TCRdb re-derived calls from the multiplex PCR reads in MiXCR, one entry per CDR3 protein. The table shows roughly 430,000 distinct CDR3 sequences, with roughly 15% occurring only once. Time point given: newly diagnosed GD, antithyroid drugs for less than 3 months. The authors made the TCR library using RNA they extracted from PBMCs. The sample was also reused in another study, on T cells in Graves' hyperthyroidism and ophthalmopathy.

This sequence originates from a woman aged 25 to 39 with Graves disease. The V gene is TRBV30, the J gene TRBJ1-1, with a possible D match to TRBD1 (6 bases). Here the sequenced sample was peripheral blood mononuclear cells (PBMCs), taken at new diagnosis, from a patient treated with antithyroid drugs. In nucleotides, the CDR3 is TGTGCCTGCGAAGCCTCCAGGGGGAACACTGAAGCTTTCTTT. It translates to CACEASRGNTEAFF. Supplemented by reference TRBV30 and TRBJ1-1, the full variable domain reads SQTIHQWPATLVQPVGSPLSLECTVEGTSNPNLYWYRQAAGRGLQLLFYSVGIGQISSEVPQNLSASRPQDRQFILSSKKLLLSDSGFYLCACEASRGNTEAFFGQGTRLTVV.